Included here is one T cell receptor beta chain sequence, with context. The antigen is undetermined. Germline loops: CDR1 ENHRY, CDR2 SYGVKD. There are 13 residues in the CDR3. V dropped 5 bases and J dropped 2 bases, with 9 bases sitting between them. The data belong to a study of shared clonotypes between healthy human individuals. For the study at large: CD8 memory received one plate per donor, CD8 naive two, CD4 memory three and CD4 naive three. The study, taken as a whole, reports: Donor scarcity curtailed the genetic and exposure-history diversity represented herein.

Clones were sequenced by immunoSEQ multiplex PCR, and TCRdb holds only the in-frame ones, with some missing. The sample consists of under 2,500,000 clones, almost 96% of them appearing once. The material sequenced was naive CD4+ T cells sorted from blood. Subset defined: CD45RA+ positively selected. This sequence originates from a man younger than 35 in good health. The chain carries TRBV10-3 and TRBJ1-1; D is uncertain. The CDR3 DNA reads as TGTGCCATCAGTTGGGAGGAAAACACTGAAGCTTTCTTT. As protein: CAISWEENTEAFF.